This is a list of T cell receptor beta chains from one sample in a study of response to subunit inactivated influenza vaccine. One entry per CDR3 protein, called by TCRdb with MiXCR from the RT-PCR reads. In the table there are 860,000 or so distinct CDR3 sequences, over 20% of which are singletons. Sample: PBMCs from blood, taken around 5 days after vaccination. These receptor sequences come from a man in his fifties or sixties who received an inactivated influenza vaccine. The CDR3 runs from the conserved cysteine through the conserved F or W. D genes are given only for firm matches. A clone size is listed for some rows: how often the clone was seen (once, few, many), or a class if it is expanded.

d_call	j_call	clone_size	v_call	cdr3_aa	cdr3_nt
-	TRBJ2-7	once	TRBV28	CASSSTQGDYEQYF	TGTGCCAGCAGTTCGACTCAAGGTGACTACGAGCAGTACTTC
-	TRBJ2-3	-	TRBV29-1	CSAKGGVDTQYF	TGCAGCGCGAAGGGGGGCGTCGATACGCAGTATTTT
TRBD1	TRBJ1-2	-	TRBV29-1	CSDGTGGYTF	TGCAGCGATGGGACAGGGGGCTACACCTTC
TRBD2	TRBJ2-5	few	TRBV6-2/TRBV6-3	CASSYSMRGAEQETQYF	TGTGCCAGCAGTTACTCGATGCGGGGGGCGGAGCAAGAGACCCAGTACTTC
-	TRBJ2-1	few	TRBV7-8	CASSLGTRNVEQFF	TGTGCCAGCAGCTTAGGGACAAGAAACGTTGAGCAGTTCTTC
-	TRBJ1-5	few	TRBV2	CASSDQGRNQPQHF	TGTGCCAGCAGTGATCAGGGGCGCAATCAGCCCCAGCATTTT
-	TRBJ2-5	-	TRBV15	CATSRDPMGWETQYF	TGTGCCACCAGCAGAGATCCGATGGGATGGGAGACCCAGTACTTC
TRBD1	TRBJ2-7	-	TRBV7-6	CASSLAPPIRDRAKSTYEQYF	TGTGCCAGCAGCTTAGCTCCCCCCATCCGGGACAGGGCCAAATCCACCTACGAGCAGTACTTC
-	TRBJ1-3	few	TRBV6-2/TRBV6-3	CASSPTLQDTIYF	TGTGCCAGCAGTCCGACCCTACAGGACACCATATATTTT
-	TRBJ1-2	few	TRBV5-1	CASSLVAVTNYGYTF	TGCGCCAGCAGCTTGGTGGCAGTTACTAACTATGGCTACACCTTC
-	TRBJ2-7	few	TRBV4-1	CASSQDIGYEQYF	TGCGCCAGCAGCCAAGATATTGGATACGAGCAGTACTTC
-	TRBJ1-1	-	TRBV6-1	CASSEARDGRSTVF	TGTGCCAGCAGTGAAGCTCGGGACGGACGTTCTACGGTCTTT
TRBD1	TRBJ2-1	many	TRBV6-5	CASSYSWTGNNEQFF	TGTGCCAGCAGTTACTCGTGGACAGGTAATAATGAGCAGTTCTTC
-	TRBJ1-6	few	TRBV20-1	CSGGPDNSPLHF	TGCAGTGGGGGACCTGATAATTCACCCCTCCACTTT
-	TRBJ2-3	few	TRBV7-2	CASSLTADSDTQYF	TGTGCCAGCAGCTTAACGGCGGACTCAGATACGCAGTATTTT
-	TRBJ1-4	-	TRBV12-3/TRBV12-4	CASSFWITATNEKLFF	TGTGCCAGCAGTTTTTGGATTACGGCAACTAATGAAAAACTGTTTTTT
TRBD1	TRBJ2-7	-	TRBV5-6	CASSKGTASYEQYF	TGTGCCAGCAGTAAAGGGACAGCGTCCTACGAGCAGTACTTC
-	TRBJ2-6	few	TRBV4-1	CASSQGVTSSGANVLTF	TGCGCCAGCAGCCAAGGCGTCACCAGCTCTGGGGCCAACGTCCTGACTTTC
-	TRBJ1-2	-	TRBV5-1	CASSTEGNYGYTF	TGCGCCAGCAGCACGGAGGGTAACTATGGCTACACCTTC
-	TRBJ1-1	-	TRBV7-9	CASSLTGRDTEAFF	TGTGCCAGCAGCTTAACCGGACGGGACACTGAAGCTTTCTTT
-	TRBJ2-7	-	TRBV20-1	CSASYPSTARTTYEQYF	TGCAGTGCTAGTTACCCTTCGACGGCCAGGACGACCTACGAGCAGTACTTC
-	TRBJ2-5	-	TRBV7-9	CASSPRGDIQETQYF	TGTGCCAGCAGCCCGAGGGGGGACATACAAGAGACCCAGTACTTC
-	TRBJ2-2	-	TRBV30	CAWRTTFRGGELFF	TGTGCCTGGAGGACCACTTTTAGGGGCGGGGAGCTGTTTTTT
-	TRBJ1-5	few	TRBV20-1	CSASYPLTGPNQPQHF	TGCAGTGCTAGTTATCCATTGACGGGCCCTAATCAGCCCCAGCATTTT
-	TRBJ1-5	-	TRBV28	CASTSGQGLSNQPQHF	TGTGCCAGCACCTCAGGGCAGGGACTAAGCAATCAGCCCCAGCATTTT
TRBD2	TRBJ2-1	-	TRBV12-3/TRBV12-4	CASSTGTSGRGDEQFF	TGTGCCAGCAGTACCGGGACTAGCGGGAGAGGCGATGAGCAGTTCTTC
-	TRBJ1-1	once	TRBV5-5	CASSSGEADTEAFF	TGTGCCAGCAGCTCGGGGGAGGCGGACACTGAAGCTTTCTTT
-	TRBJ1-1	-	TRBV20-1	CSARGYREETEAFF	TGCAGTGCTAGGGGTTACAGGGAAGAGACTGAAGCTTTCTTT
-	TRBJ2-2	few	TRBV12-3/TRBV12-4	CATKEPGTPAGELFF	TGTGCCACCAAAGAACCCGGGACCCCAGCCGGGGAGCTGTTTTTT
TRBD1	TRBJ2-7	few	TRBV20-1	CSASGTGPYEQYF	TGCAGTGCTTCCGGGACAGGGCCCTACGAGCAGTACTTC
TRBD2	TRBJ2-7	few	TRBV5-4	CASTLGGGSYEQYF	TGTGCCAGCACTCTGGGGGGGGGTTCCTACGAGCAGTACTTC
-	TRBJ2-7	-	TRBV12-3/TRBV12-4	CASSLSGVSNEQYF	TGTGCCAGCAGCTTGTCAGGGGTCTCCAACGAGCAGTACTTC
-	TRBJ2-7	-	TRBV5-1	CASSLELYLGRLHTSPGYEQYF	TGCGCCAGCAGCTTGGAGTTGTATTTGGGCAGGCTCCACACCTCCCCCGGTTACGAGCAGTACTTC
TRBD1	TRBJ1-5	few	TRBV6-2/TRBV6-3	CASSYSLRGRGPGNQPQHF	TGTGCCAGCAGTTACTCTCTCCGGGGTAGGGGGCCGGGCAATCAGCCCCAGCATTTT
TRBD2	TRBJ2-7	few	TRBV15	CATQRDHYEQYF	TGTGCCACACAGCGGGACCACTACGAGCAGTACTTC
-	TRBJ1-2	many	TRBV24-1	CATSGGYGYTF	TGTGCCACCAGTGGGGGGTATGGCTACACCTTC
-	TRBJ2-2	-	TRBV9	CASSLAIAGELFF	TGTGCCAGCAGCCTCGCGATTGCCGGGGAGCTGTTTTTT
-	TRBJ2-7	few	TRBV10-2	CASMILGFYEQYF	TGCGCCAGCATGATACTAGGTTTCTACGAGCAGTACTTC
-	TRBJ2-1	many	TRBV28	CASSILGQSSYNEQFF	TGTGCCAGCAGTATACTAGGACAAAGCTCCTACAATGAGCAGTTCTTC
TRBD2	TRBJ2-3	-	TRBV20-1	CSARGLAGGPVPDTQYF	TGCAGTGCTAGGGGACTAGCGGGGGGGCCTGTCCCAGATACGCAGTATTTT
TRBD2	TRBJ2-1	-	TRBV24-1	CATASGLYSYNEQFF	TGTGCCACTGCTAGCGGGCTCTACTCCTACAATGAGCAGTTCTTC